The rows below give T cell receptor beta chains drawn from one sample of a study of T cells in Graves' hyperthyroidism and ophthalmopathy. TCRdb re-called the multiplex PCR reads through MiXCR, storing one row per CDR3 protein. This sample has some 550,000 distinct CDR3 sequences, with approximately 15% found just once. Sequencing was carried out using blood. The source is a woman aged 40 to 50 with Graves' ophthalmopathy. CDR3s include the opening cysteine and the closing phenylalanine or tryptophan. The order of the fields is clone size, V gene, CDR3 length, J gene, D gene, CDR3 DNA, CDR3 protein. A D gene is named only where the DNA matches it firmly. Not every row has a clone size; where given, it reads once, few, many or a size class.

>-|TRBV10-3|11|TRBJ2-7|-
TGTGCCACTCAGGGGGAGGACGAGCAGTACTTC
CATQGEDEQYF
>-|TRBV5-1|21|TRBJ2-1|-
TGCGCCAGCAGCTTGGGGGCGAGCGTGCCTAGTGAAGGTTTAAGGTACAATGAGCAGTTCTTC
CASSLGASVPSEGLRYNEQFF
>-|TRBV27|15|TRBJ1-1|-
TGTGCCAGCATACCCGGTGCCGGTTGGGGCACTGAAGCTTTCTTT
CASIPGAGWGTEAFF
>-|TRBV25-1|15|TRBJ1-2|-
TGTGCCAGCAGTGAGTGGACAGCGGATTTACAAGGCTACACCTTC
CASSEWTADLQGYTF
>-|TRBV5-1|16|TRBJ2-1|-
TGCGCCAGCAGCTTTGTAACGGGACTCCCGAGGGATGAGCAGTTCTTC
CASSFVTGLPRDEQFF
>-|TRBV6-6|16|TRBJ2-1|TRBD1
TGTGCCAGCAGTTACAAAGGACAGGGTCTCTACAATGAGCAGTTCTTC
CASSYKGQGLYNEQFF
>few|TRBV5-6|15|TRBJ2-3|-
TGTGCCAGCAGCTTGTGGGTGCGAACGACAGATACGCAGTATTTT
CASSLWVRTTDTQYF
>many|TRBV2|14|TRBJ1-6|-
TGTGCCAGCAAGCCACAGGGCTTAAATTCACCCCTCCACTTT
CASKPQGLNSPLHF
>many|TRBV9|16|TRBJ2-1|TRBD1
TGTGCCAGCAGCGCTACCGGGACAGGGGTCTACAATGAGCAGTTCTTC
CASSATGTGVYNEQFF
>many|TRBV11-2|15|TRBJ1-1|-
TGTGCCAGCAGCTTAGATCAGCTCCAGAACACTGAAGCTTTCTTT
CASSLDQLQNTEAFF
>many|TRBV5-1|16|TRBJ2-7|-
TGCGCCAGCAGCTTGGTCGCCGGGACGAGCTCCTACGAGCAGTACTTC
CASSLVAGTSSYEQYF
>many|TRBV5-8|15|TRBJ2-1|-
TGTGCCAGCATCTCTAGCGCCAGTTCCTACAATGAGCAGTTCTTC
CASISSASSYNEQFF